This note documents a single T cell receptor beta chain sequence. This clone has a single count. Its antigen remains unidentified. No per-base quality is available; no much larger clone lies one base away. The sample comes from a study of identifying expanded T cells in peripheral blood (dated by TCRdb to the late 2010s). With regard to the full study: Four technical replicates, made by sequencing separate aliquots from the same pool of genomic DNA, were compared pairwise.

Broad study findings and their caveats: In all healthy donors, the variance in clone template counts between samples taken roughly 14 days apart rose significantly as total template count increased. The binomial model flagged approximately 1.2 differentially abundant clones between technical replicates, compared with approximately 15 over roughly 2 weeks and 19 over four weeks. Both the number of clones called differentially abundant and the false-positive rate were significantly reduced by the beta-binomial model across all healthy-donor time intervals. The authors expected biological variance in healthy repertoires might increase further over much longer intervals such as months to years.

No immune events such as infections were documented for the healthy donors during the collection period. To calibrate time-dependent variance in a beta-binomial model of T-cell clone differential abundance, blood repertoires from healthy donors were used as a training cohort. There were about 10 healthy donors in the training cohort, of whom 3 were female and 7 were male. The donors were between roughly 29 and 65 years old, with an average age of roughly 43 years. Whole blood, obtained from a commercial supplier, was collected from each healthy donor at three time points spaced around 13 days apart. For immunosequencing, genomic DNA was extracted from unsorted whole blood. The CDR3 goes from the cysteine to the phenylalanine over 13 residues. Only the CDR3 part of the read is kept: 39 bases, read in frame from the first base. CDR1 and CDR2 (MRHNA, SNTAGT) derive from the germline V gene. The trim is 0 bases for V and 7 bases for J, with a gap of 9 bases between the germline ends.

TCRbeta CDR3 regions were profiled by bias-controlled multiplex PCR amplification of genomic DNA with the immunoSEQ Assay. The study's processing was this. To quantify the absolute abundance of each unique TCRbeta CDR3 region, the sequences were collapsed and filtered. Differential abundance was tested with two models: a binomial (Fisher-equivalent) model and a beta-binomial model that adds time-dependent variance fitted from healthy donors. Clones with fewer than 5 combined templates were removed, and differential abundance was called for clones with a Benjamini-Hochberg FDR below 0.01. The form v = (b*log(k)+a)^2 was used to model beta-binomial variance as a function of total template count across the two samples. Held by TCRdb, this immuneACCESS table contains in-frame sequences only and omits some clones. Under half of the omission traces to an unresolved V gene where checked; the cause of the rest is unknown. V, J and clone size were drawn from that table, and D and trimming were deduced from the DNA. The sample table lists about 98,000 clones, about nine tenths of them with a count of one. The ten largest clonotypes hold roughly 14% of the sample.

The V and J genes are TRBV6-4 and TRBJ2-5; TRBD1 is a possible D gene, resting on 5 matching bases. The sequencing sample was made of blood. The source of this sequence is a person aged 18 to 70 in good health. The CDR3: CASSDSQGGTQYF. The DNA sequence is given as TGTGCCAGCAGTGACTCGCAGGGTGGGACCCAGTACTTC.